These 23 T cell receptor beta chains were all obtained from the same sample, sequenced in a study of blood T cell repertoires in COVID-19. Here immunoSEQ multiplex PCR was the method, and the copy in TCRdb shows in-frame clones only, minus some. Among tens of thousands of clones listed, about nine tenths were seen once. Sequencing was done on a sample of peripheral blood. These receptors were obtained from a woman older than 75 with active or convalescent COVID-19.

V gene TRBV30 combines with J gene TRBJ1-5, with D hard to call. The CDR3 has 12 amino acids. V was clipped by 3 bases and J by 7 bases, with 10 bases between them. Per the germline V gene, CDR1 is GTSNPN and CDR2 is SVGIG (reference sequence). This CDR3 is CAWSDSYQPQHF. CDR3 coding DNA: TGTGCCTGGAGCGATAGTTACCAGCCCCAGCATTTT.

This chain connects TRBV13 to TRBJ1-3, with D maybe TRBD1 (5 bases). The CDR3 loop spans 15 amino acids. Germline values: CDR1 PRHDT, CDR2 FYEKMQ (reference sequence). Trimming pared 6 bases from V and 0 bases from J, leaving 12 bases between. Written as DNA, the CDR3 is TGTGCCAGCAGTATTATGGACAACTCTGGAAACACCATATATTTT. This gives the protein CASSIMDNSGNTIYF. Drawing the rest from reference TRBV13 and TRBJ1-3, the complete variable domain is AAGVIQSPRHLIKEKRETATLKCYPIPRHDTVYWYQQGPGQDPQFLISFYEKMQSDKGSIPDRFSAQQFSDYHSELNMSSLELGDSALYFCASSIMDNSGNTIYFGEGSWLTVV.

The chain links TRBV2 to TRBJ1-2, with 8 positions matching TRBD1. The CDR3 is 11 residues long. Trimming removed 9 bases from V and 7 bases from J; junction bases left unmatched: 4. Germline V gene lookup returns CDR1 SNHLY and CDR2 FYNNEI. As DNA, the CDR3 is TGTGCCAGGGAGGACAGGGTTGGCTACACCTTC. The encoded protein is CAREDRVGYTF.

This chain connects TRBV25-1 to TRBJ2-3, with unresolved D. Germline values: CDR1 MGHDK, CDR2 SYGVNS. The length of the CDR3 is 17 residues. V gave up 2 bases and J gave up 4 bases, with 19 bases separating them. The CDR3 bases are TGTGCCAGCAGTGAAAGAGGCGAAGTTCACCCATCAGATACGCAGTATTTT. Residues: CASSERGEVHPSDTQYF.

This chain joins TRBV18 and TRBJ1-2; D call uncertain. Trimming cost V 6 bases and J 4 bases, with 6 bases left between them. Looked up from germline, CDR1 is KGHSH and CDR2 is LQKENI. This CDR3 is 11 amino acids long. CDR3 in DNA: TGTGCCAGCTCGTCGTCCTATGGCTACACCTTC. This encodes CASSSSYGYTF.

This sequence joins TRBV3-1 (or the pseudogene TRBV3-2) and TRBJ2-2, with D hard to call. Between the trimmed V and J ends, which lost 5 bases and 1 base, there was a span of 8 bases. From germline, CDR1 is LGHDT and CDR2 YNNKEL (reference sequence). This CDR3 contains 14 residues. The CDR3 spells CASSVSKNTGELFF. The CDR3, as DNA: TGTGCCAGCAGCGTTAGTAAGAACACCGGGGAGCTGTTTTTT.

The chain recombines TRBV15 with TRBJ1-1; D is possibly TRBD1 (6 bases). The CDR3 contains 15 residues. CDR1 is LNHNV, CDR2 YYDKDF, per germline (reference sequence). The germline V and J ends were trimmed by 5 bases and 4 bases, with 17 bases remaining between them. CDR3 DNA sequence: TGTGCCACCAGCTCACGCGCCACAGGGTTCACTGAAGCTTTCTTT. It translates to CATSSRATGFTEAFF.

This chain joins TRBV18 and TRBJ2-7; weak D call: TRBD2 (5 bases). Looked up from germline, CDR1 is KGHSH and CDR2 is LQKENI. V gave up 3 bases and J gave up 4 bases, with 10 bases separating them. This CDR3 region has 13 residues. DNA for the CDR3: TGTGCCAGCTCACCCAGAAGGGAGTACGAGCAGTACTTC. Translation gives CASSPRREYEQYF.

Here the CDR3 reads CASSLNRAYGYTF. CDR3 DNA: TGTGCCAGCAGCTTGAACAGGGCCTATGGCTACACCTTC. The J gene is TRBJ1-2, the V gene TRBV11-2; TRBD1 might be the D (6 bases). This CDR3 spans 13 amino acids. V lost 3 bases, J lost 4 bases, and 9 bases lay in between. CDR1 and CDR2 from the germline V gene are SGHAT and FQNNGV. Looking up the rest from reference TRBV11-2 and TRBJ1-2 gives the full variable domain: EAGVAQSPRYKIIEKRQSVAFWCNPISGHATLYWYQQILGQGPKLLIQFQNNGVVDDSQLPKDRFSAERLKGVDSTLKIQPAKLEDSAVYLCASSLNRAYGYTFGSGTRLTVV.

This clone occurred a few times. The V and J genes are TRBV5-6 and TRBJ2-1; TRBD1 is a possible D gene (5 bases). The germline V and J ends were trimmed by 7 bases and 3 bases, with 8 bases remaining between them. CDR3 size: 12 residues. Germline assignment: CDR1 SGHDT and CDR2 YYEEEE. CDR3 sequence: CASHRLYNEQFF. DNA of the CDR3: TGTGCCAGCCACAGGCTCTACAATGAGCAGTTCTTC.

The chain links TRBV5-6 to TRBJ2-7, with D possibly TRBD1 on 6 matching bases. The CDR3 loop spans 14 amino acids. V was cut by 6 bases and J by 4 bases, with 17 bases left in between. Germline V gives CDR1 SGHDT, CDR2 YYEEEE. The CDR3 DNA is TGTGCCAGCATGTCGCAGGGGCTGATATACGAGCAGTACTTC. Translated: CASMSQGLIYEQYF.

The chain uses TRBV7-3 and TRBJ1-6; D is uncertain. Germline assignment: CDR1 SGHTA and CDR2 FQGTGA. The CDR3 covers 15 residues. V lost 6 bases, J lost 9 bases, and 18 bases lay in between. For the CDR3, the DNA is TGTGCCAGCAGTTACTCCGGGTCTCTAATTTCACCCCTCCACTTT. This gives the protein CASSYSGSLISPLHF.

The rearrangement uses TRBV7-2 and TRBJ1-6; D might be TRBD1 (6 bases). In germline, CDR1 is SGHTA, CDR2 FQGNSA. Trimming stripped 5 bases from V and 0 bases from J, with 14 bases between. This CDR3 contains 17 residues. CDR3: CASSAEGGGSYNSPLHF. DNA for the CDR3: TGTGCCAGCAGCGCCGAGGGGGGGGGCTCCTATAATTCACCCCTCCACTTT. The complete variable domain, with remaining parts taken from reference TRBV7-2 and TRBJ1-6, reads GAGVSQSPSNKVTEKGKDVELRCDPISGHTALYWYRQSLGQGLEFLIYFQGNSAPDKSGLPSDRFSAERTGGSVSTLTIQRTQQEDSAVYLCASSAEGGGSYNSPLHFGNGTRLTVT.

The chain has TRBV12-3 or TRBV12-4 and TRBJ2-7; a possible D gene is TRBD1 (5 bases). CDR3 length: 13 amino acids. Trimming took 11 bases from V and 0 from J, leaving 14 bases between them. In nucleotides, the CDR3 is TGTGCCGCAGGGATGGTAAGCTCCTACGAGCAGTACTTC. Translated, it gives CAAGMVSSYEQYF.

The J gene is TRBJ2-3, the V gene TRBV6-5, with TRBD1 matching 9 bases. The CDR3 is 14 amino acids. V gave up 8 bases and J gave up 5 bases; unmatched junction bases: 8. In germline, CDR1 is MNHEY, CDR2 SVGAGI. Here the CDR3 reads CASAWTGAQDTQYF. CDR3 nucleotide sequence: TGTGCCAGCGCGTGGACAGGGGCGCAAGATACGCAGTATTTT.

The V gene is TRBV19, the J gene TRBJ1-4; 7 bases map to TRBD1. This CDR3 is built from 16 residues. Germline-derived CDR1 and CDR2 are LNHDA and SQIVND (reference sequence). The V segment lost 7 bases and the J segment 4 bases; nucleotides outside the gene matches: 12. DNA of the CDR3: TGTGCCAGTAAGAACTACAGGGGACCCAGTAATGAAAAACTGTTTTTT. Translation gives CASKNYRGPSNEKLFF.

The CDR3: CASSLHSWGDQVYEQYF. The CDR3 DNA is TGTGCCAGCAGCTTACATTCATGGGGGGACCAAGTCTACGAGCAGTACTTC. The chain uses TRBV5-6 and TRBJ2-7, with a tentative D call TRBD2 (6 bases). The CDR3 has 17 amino acids. V lost 2 bases, J lost 3 bases, and 21 bases lay in between. Germline-derived CDR1 and CDR2 are SGHDT and YYEEEE.

The DNA for the CDR3 is TGTGCCAGCAGCTTAACGGGCAGCGGTGCTGGGGGCTACACCTTC. The encoded protein is CASSLTGSGAGGYTF. The chain couples TRBV7-3 to TRBJ1-2, with D hard to call. The CDR3 length is 15 residues. V lost 0 bases and J lost 8, with 16 bases in between. Germline V gives CDR1 SGHTA, CDR2 FQGTGA.

DNA of the CDR3: TGTGCCAGCAGCTTGACGGGCTACAATGAGCAGTTCTTC. It encodes CASSLTGYNEQFF. The chain recombines TRBV7-8 with TRBJ2-1; D unclear. The CDR3 is made up of 13 amino acids. V was cut by 3 bases and J by 3 bases, with 6 bases left in between. Germline values: CDR1 SGHVS, CDR2 FQNEAQ.

This clone was seen a handful of times. In nucleotides, the CDR3 is TGTGCCAGCAGCTTAATGGCAGGGCAGAATTCACCCCTCCACTTT. This codes for CASSLMAGQNSPLHF. V is TRBV7-3 and J is TRBJ1-6, with D maybe TRBD1 (5 bases). The CDR3 spans 15 residues. Deletions cut 1 base from V and 7 bases from J, with 11 bases between. Germline V CDR1 and CDR2: SGHTA, FQGTGA.

This chain connects TRBV29-1 to TRBJ2-1; 12 nucleotides align to TRBD1. V dropped 8 bases and J dropped 9; count of bases not matched to a gene: 11. CDR1 SQVTM and CDR2 ANQGSEA come from the germline V gene. There are 14 residues in the CDR3. CDR3 residues: CSLLGTGGMGEQFF. The CDR3 DNA is TGCAGCCTCTTAGGGACAGGGGGCATGGGTGAGCAGTTCTTC.

The chain carries TRBV2 and TRBJ1-5, with 7 bases that match TRBD1. V lost 5 bases and J lost 7; bases outside the gene matches: 8. Germline assignment: CDR1 SNHLY and CDR2 FYNNEI. The length of the CDR3 is 14 residues. DNA of the CDR3: TGTGCCAGCAGTTTAGACAGGGTAGAGCAGCCCCAGCATTTT. Translated, it gives CASSLDRVEQPQHF.

CDR3 sequence (DNA): TGTGCCAGCAGTTACTCCGACAGGTCTAGGACCGGGGAGCTGTTTTTT. Translation gives CASSYSDRSRTGELFF. This rearrangement joins TRBV6-5 to TRBJ2-2; possible D gene TRBD1, 6 bases. The CDR3 contains 16 residues. V was cut by 0 bases and J by 5 bases, with 13 bases left in between. The V gene's germline CDR1 is MNHEY and CDR2 SVGAGI.